This is a list of T cell receptor beta chains from one sample in a study of T cell responses to AZD1222 COVID-19 vaccine. Sequenced by immunoSEQ multiplex PCR; TCRdb stores in-frame clones only, minus some. The table records over 90,000 clones, 80% to 85% of them present only once. The starting material was peripheral blood, obtained on day 0 of AZD1222 vaccination. The receptors here all came from an adult in good health. Each CDR3 is given with its conserved first and last residue. The D gene is left open where the match is weak. Not all rows give a size; the values are once, few, many and, for expanded clones, a class.

j_call cdr3_length clone_size v_call d_call cdr3_nt cdr3_aa
TRBJ1-1 15 NA TRBV19 NA TGTGCCAGTAGCAGGGGAGGGAACATGAACACTGAAGCTTTCTTT CASSRGGNMNTEAFF
TRBJ2-5 16 many TRBV24-1 TRBD1 TGTGCCACCAGTGAAACTGGGACAGGGGGCGCGGAGACCCAGTACTTC CATSETGTGGAETQYF
TRBJ1-1 14 NA TRBV13 NA TGTGCCAGCAGCTTACGCCTTGTCTACACTGAAGCTTTCTTT CASSLRLVYTEAFF
TRBJ1-3 16 NA TRBV4-3 NA TGCGCCAGCAGCCAAGTGTATAATCCCTCTGGAAACACCATATATTTT CASSQVYNPSGNTIYF
TRBJ1-5 15 NA TRBV6-2/TRBV6-3 NA TGTGCCAGCAGTTATGGGTCAATCAGCAATCAGCCCCAGCATTTT CASSYGSISNQPQHF
TRBJ1-1 13 NA TRBV7-2 NA TGTGCCAGCAGCTTACAGGAGAACACTGAAGCTTTCTTT CASSLQENTEAFF
TRBJ1-2 14 NA TRBV3-1/TRBV3-2 NA TGTGCCAGCAGCCTTAGGGCAGGGAACTACGGCTACACCTTC CASSLRAGNYGYTF
TRBJ1-4 14 NA TRBV7-9 TRBD1 TGTGCCAGCAGTCCCGGGACAGGGGTTGAAAAACTGTTTTTT CASSPGTGVEKLFF
TRBJ1-5 13 NA TRBV15 NA TGTGCCACCAGCAGAGAGGGCAATCAGCCCCAGCATTTT CATSREGNQPQHF
TRBJ2-1 15 NA TRBV11-3 TRBD1 TGTGCCAGCAGCGTCGGACAGGCCCACTACAATGAGCAGTTCTTC CASSVGQAHYNEQFF
TRBJ1-2 16 NA TRBV19 TRBD1 TGTGCCAGTAGTATGTTTTTTGGGACAGTTCCAGGAGGCTACACCTTC CASSMFFGTVPGGYTF
TRBJ2-1 18 few TRBV7-2 TRBD2 TGTGCCAGCAGAGTTTTCTCACTAGCGGGCAGCTCCTACAATGAGCAGTTCTTC CASRVFSLAGSSYNEQFF
TRBJ2-7 17 NA TRBV4-2 NA TGTGCCAGCAGCCAAGAAGGGGCAGGGGCCTTCTCCTACGAGCAGTACTTC CASSQEGAGAFSYEQYF
TRBJ2-1 13 NA TRBV7-2 NA TGTGCCAGCAGCGCGATGAGGGCACAGGTACTGTTCTTC CASSAMRAQVLFF
TRBJ2-7 16 NA TRBV28 NA TGTGCCAGCAGTTCGTGGGTAGGTCAGGCCTCCTACGAGCAGTACTTC CASSSWVGQASYEQYF
TRBJ2-5 16 NA TRBV5-6 NA TGTGCCAGCAGCTTGGCCTTGAGTAGCCCACAAGAGACCCAGTACTTC CASSLALSSPQETQYF
TRBJ1-2 13 NA TRBV28 NA TGTGCCAGCAGTTTATTATATACGACGGGCTACACCTTC CASSLLYTTGYTF
TRBJ1-3 13 few TRBV6-5 NA TGTGCCAGCAGTCCCTCTGGGGGAAACACCATATATTTT CASSPSGGNTIYF
TRBJ2-1 16 NA TRBV5-4 TRBD1 TGTGCCAGCAGCTTGGCAGGGGGTTCGGCCTACAATGAGCAGTTCTTC CASSLAGGSAYNEQFF
TRBJ2-3 18 NA TRBV28 TRBD2 TGTGCCAGCTCCCCTTGGGGGTTAGCGGGAGGGCTTGGAGATACGCAGTATTTT CASSPWGLAGGLGDTQYF
TRBJ1-5 15 NA TRBV3-1/TRBV3-2 NA TGTGCCAGCAGCCAAGATCCGGCGCCCGATCAGCCCCAGCATTTT CASSQDPAPDQPQHF